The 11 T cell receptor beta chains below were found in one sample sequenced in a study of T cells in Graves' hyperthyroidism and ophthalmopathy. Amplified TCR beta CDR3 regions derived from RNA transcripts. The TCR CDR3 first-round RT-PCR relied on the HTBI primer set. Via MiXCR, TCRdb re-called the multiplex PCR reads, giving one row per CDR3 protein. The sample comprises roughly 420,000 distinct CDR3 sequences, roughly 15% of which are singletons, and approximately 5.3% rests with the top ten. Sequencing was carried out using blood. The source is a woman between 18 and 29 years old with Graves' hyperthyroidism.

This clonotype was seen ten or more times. The CDR3 region is CASSPPISRTDTQYF. CDR3 in DNA: TGTGCCAGCAGTCCCCCGATTAGCCGCACAGATACGCAGTATTTT. This chain uses TRBV28 with TRBJ2-3; D gene ambiguous. V lost 5 bases, J lost 1 base, and 13 bases lay in between. CDR3 length equals 15 residues. Per the germline V gene, CDR1 is MDHEN and CDR2 is SYDVKM.

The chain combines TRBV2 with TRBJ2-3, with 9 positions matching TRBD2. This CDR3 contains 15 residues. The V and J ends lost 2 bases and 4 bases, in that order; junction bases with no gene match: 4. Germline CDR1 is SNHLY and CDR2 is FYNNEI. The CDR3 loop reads CASSESGGRADTQYF. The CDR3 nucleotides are TGTGCCAGCAGTGAAAGTGGCGGGAGGGCAGATACGCAGTATTTT.

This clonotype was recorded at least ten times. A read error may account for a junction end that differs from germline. The CDR3 coding sequence is TGTGACAGCTACCGGACTACCAGCACAGATACGCAGTATTTT. It codes for CDSYRTTSTDTQYF. The V and J genes are TRBV2 and TRBJ2-3; maybe TRBD2 (6 bases). The CDR3 is 14 residues long. From germline, CDR1 is SNHLY and CDR2 FYNNEI. Drawing the rest from reference TRBV2 and TRBJ2-3, the complete variable domain is EPEVTQTPSHQVTQMGQEVILRCVPISNHLYFYWYRQILGQKVEFLVSFYNNEISEKSEIFDDQFSVERPDGSNFTLKIRSTKLEDSAMYFCDSYRTTSTDTQYFGPGTRLTVL.

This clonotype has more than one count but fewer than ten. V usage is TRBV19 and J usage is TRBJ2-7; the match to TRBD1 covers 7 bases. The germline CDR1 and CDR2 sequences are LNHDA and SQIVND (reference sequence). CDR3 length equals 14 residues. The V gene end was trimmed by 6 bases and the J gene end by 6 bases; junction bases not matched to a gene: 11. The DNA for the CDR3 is TGTGCCAGTAGCCCTAGACAGGGTTTGGGCGAGCAGTACTTC. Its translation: CASSPRQGLGEQYF.

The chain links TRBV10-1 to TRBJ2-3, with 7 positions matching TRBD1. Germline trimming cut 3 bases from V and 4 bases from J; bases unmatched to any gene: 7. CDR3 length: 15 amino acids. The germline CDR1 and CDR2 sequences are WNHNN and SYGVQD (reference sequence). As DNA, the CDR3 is TGCGCCAGCAGTGAAGGGGGCCCGGGCGCAGATACGCAGTATTTT. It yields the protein CASSEGGPGADTQYF.

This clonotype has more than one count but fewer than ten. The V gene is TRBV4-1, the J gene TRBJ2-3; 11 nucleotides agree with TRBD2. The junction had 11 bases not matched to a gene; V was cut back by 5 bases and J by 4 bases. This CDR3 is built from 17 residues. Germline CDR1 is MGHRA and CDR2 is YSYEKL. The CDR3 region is CASSFTGTSGPSDTQYF. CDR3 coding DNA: TGCGCCAGCAGCTTCACCGGGACTAGCGGCCCTTCAGATACGCAGTATTTT.

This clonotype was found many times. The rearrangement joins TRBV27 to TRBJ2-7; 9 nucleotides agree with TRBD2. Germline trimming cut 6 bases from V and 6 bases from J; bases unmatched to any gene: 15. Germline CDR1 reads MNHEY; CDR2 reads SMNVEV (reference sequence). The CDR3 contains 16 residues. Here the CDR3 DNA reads TGTGCCAGCAGACTCACCCCCGGGACTAGCACTGGCGAGCAGTACTTC. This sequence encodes CASRLTPGTSTGEQYF.

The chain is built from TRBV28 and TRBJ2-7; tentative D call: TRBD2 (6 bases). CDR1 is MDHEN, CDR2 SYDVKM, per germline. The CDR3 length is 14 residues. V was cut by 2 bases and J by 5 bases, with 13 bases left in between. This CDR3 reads CASSLIREAHEQYF. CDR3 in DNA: TGTGCCAGCAGTTTAATCAGGGAGGCCCACGAGCAGTACTTC.

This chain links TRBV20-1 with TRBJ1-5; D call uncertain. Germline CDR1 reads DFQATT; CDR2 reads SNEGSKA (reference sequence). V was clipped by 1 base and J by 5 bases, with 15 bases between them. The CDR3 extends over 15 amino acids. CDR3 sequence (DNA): TGCAGTGCTAGAGTCGCACACCTAGTGGATCAGCCCCAGCATTTT. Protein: CSARVAHLVDQPQHF.

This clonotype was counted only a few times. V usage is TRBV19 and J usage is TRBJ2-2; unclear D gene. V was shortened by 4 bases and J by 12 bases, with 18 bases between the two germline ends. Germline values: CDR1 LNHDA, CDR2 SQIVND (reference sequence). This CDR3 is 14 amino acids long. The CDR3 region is CASSSQAGPWKLFF. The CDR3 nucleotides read TGTGCCAGTAGTAGTCAGGCCGGACCTTGGAAGCTGTTTTTT.

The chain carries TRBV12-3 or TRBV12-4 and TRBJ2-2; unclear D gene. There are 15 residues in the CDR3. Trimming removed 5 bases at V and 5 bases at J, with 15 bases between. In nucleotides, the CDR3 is TGTGCCAGCAGTGATCAAGGGCGTTGGACCGGGGAGCTGTTTTTT. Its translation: CASSDQGRWTGELFF.